The next 18 T cell receptor beta chains were all read from a single sample in a study of identifying expanded T cells in peripheral blood (dated by TCRdb to about 2019). Library preparation used the immunoSEQ multiplex PCR assay. As stored in TCRdb, this immuneACCESS dataset retains in-frame rearrangements with V and J assigned. A fraction of the clones does not appear; measured against another copy, unresolved V genes explain less than half of the discrepancy, and the remainder lacks a known reason. For this sample there are about 90,000 clones; roughly 86% appear just once. The ten largest clones take up over 5% of the sample. The sequenced sample consisted of blood. These receptors all stem from a person aged 18 to 75 in good health.

V gene TRBV14 combines with J gene TRBJ1-4, with 7 bases matching TRBD1. Per germline, CDR1 SGHDN and CDR2 FVKESK. Losses at the gene ends were 5 bases for V and 8 bases for J; bases not matched to a gene: 11. This CDR3 region has 15 residues. DNA for the CDR3: TGTGCCAGCAGCGACCCGACAGGGCCGGGGGAAAAACTGTTTTTT. This encodes CASSDPTGPGEKLFF.

The J gene is TRBJ1-1, the V gene TRBV11-3; D is undetermined. Looked up from germline, CDR1 is SGHNT and CDR2 is YENEEA. The ends were cut back, 4 bases at V and 4 bases at J, with 19 bases in the middle. The CDR3 sequence is 16 residues long. CDR3 protein: CASSSAFSGDATEAFF. In DNA, the CDR3 is TGTGCCAGCAGCTCCGCTTTTTCGGGCGACGCCACTGAAGCTTTCTTT. The full variable domain, completed using reference TRBV11-3 and TRBJ1-1, is EAGVVQSPRYKIIEKKQPVAFWCNPISGHNTLYWYLQNLGQGPELLIRYENEEAVDDSQLPKDRFSAERLKGVDSTLKIQPAELGDSAVYLCASSSAFSGDATEAFFGQGTRLTVV.

The rearrangement uses TRBV2 and TRBJ1-1; D perhaps matches TRBD1 (6 bases). V lost 7 bases, J lost 11 bases, and 11 bases lay in between. The CDR3 is 10 amino acids. Germline V gene sequence: CDR1 SNHLY, CDR2 FYNNEI. For the CDR3, the DNA is TGTGCCAGCAATGGGGGCACGGCTTTCTTT. Translating gives CASNGGTAFF.

CDR3 nucleotides: TGCGCCAGCAGCTTCGCAGCGGGGGGCCCAGAGCAGTACTTC. This codes for CASSFAAGGPEQYF. J is TRBJ2-7 and V is TRBV5-1; 9 nucleotides align to TRBD2. Trimming at V came to 2 bases and at J to 7 bases, leaving 7 bases not matched to a gene. CDR3 length equals 14 residues. Per the germline V gene, CDR1 is SGHRS and CDR2 is YFSETQ. The whole variable domain, remainder taken from reference TRBV5-1 and TRBJ2-7, is KAGVTQTPRYLIKTRGQQVTLSCSPISGHRSVSWYQQTPGQGLQFLFEYFSETQRNKGNFPGRFSGRQFSNSRSEMNVSTLELGDSALYLCASSFAAGGPEQYFGPGTRLTVT.

The V call is TRBV7-3, the J call TRBJ1-1; TRBD1 matches at 11 bases. This CDR3 has 14 amino acids. V was clipped by 5 bases and J by 4 bases; unmatched bases: 3. Germline CDR1 and CDR2: SGHTA and FQGTGA. CDR3 amino acids: CASSPGTGGTEAFF. Here the CDR3 DNA reads TGTGCCAGCAGCCCGGGGACAGGGGGCACTGAAGCTTTCTTT.

The V and J genes are TRBV6-4 and TRBJ2-7; a weak D match, TRBD1 (6 bases). V was cut by 7 bases and J by 0 bases, with 25 bases left in between. The CDR3 consists of 18 residues. CDR1 is MRHNA and CDR2 is SNTAGT in the germline V gene. CDR3 nucleotides: TGTGCCAGCACCGGAACGGGACAAATCAACTGCAGCTCCTACGAGCAGTACTTC. It encodes CASTGTGQINCSSYEQYF.

This rearrangement joins TRBV2 to TRBJ1-4; D ambiguous. The V gene's germline CDR1 is SNHLY and CDR2 FYNNEI. Trimming took 2 bases from V and 5 from J, leaving 6 bases between them. The CDR3 covers 13 residues. CDR3 DNA: TGTGCCAGCAGTGAACGGAGGAATGAAAAACTGTTTTTT. It codes for CASSERRNEKLFF.

The V gene is TRBV10-1, the J gene TRBJ2-7, with D possibly being TRBD2 (5 bases). This CDR3 comprises 15 residues. V gave up 0 bases and J gave up 3 bases, with 12 bases separating them. The germline V gene encodes CDR1 WNHNN and CDR2 SYGVQD (reference sequence). The CDR3 sequence: CASSESFNRGYEQYF. The CDR3 region has the DNA TGCGCCAGCAGTGAGTCGTTTAATCGGGGCTACGAGCAGTACTTC.

V is TRBV9 and J is TRBJ2-3; the D call may be TRBD1 or TRBD2 (7 bases each). V was pared by 3 bases and J by 6 bases, with 14 bases between. Germline assignment: CDR1 SGDLS and CDR2 YYNGEE. There are 14 residues in the CDR3. The CDR3 DNA is TGTGCCAGCAGCGACAGGGGAGGGGTGGATACGCAGTATTTT. Its translation: CASSDRGGVDTQYF.

Written as DNA, the CDR3 is TGTGCCAGCAGCTCCGACGTCCCTAATTCACCCCTCCACTTT. Translating it yields CASSSDVPNSPLHF. V gene TRBV7-9 combines with J gene TRBJ1-6; unclear D gene. From germline, CDR1 is SEHNR and CDR2 FQNEAQ (reference sequence). V lost 4 bases, J lost 6 bases, and 10 bases lay in between. This CDR3 has 14 residues.

In the case of this clone: At one end the junction does not follow the germline gene, possibly because of a read error. The chain joins TRBV4-3 to TRBJ2-5, with D possibly called TRBD1 or TRBD2 (5 bases each). This CDR3 is built from 22 residues. CDR1 is LGHNA and CDR2 is YSLEER in the germline V gene. The chain's CDR3 is CASRQVRILVSSGDDNNGAQYF. The DNA for the CDR3 is TGCGCCAGCAGGCAAGTCCGGATACTTGTGAGCTCTGGGGACGACAACAATGGGGCCCAGTACTTC.

The rearrangement uses TRBV18 and TRBJ1-1; tentative D call: TRBD1 (5 bases). The V gene lost 3 bases and the J gene lost 3 bases, with 20 bases spanning the gap. Germline CDR1 KGHSH, CDR2 LQKENI. The CDR3 extends over 17 amino acids. CDR3 nucleotide sequence: TGTGCCAGCTCACCGCGTAAGGGAACTTTAGGGGACACTGAAGCTTTCTTT. Encoded protein: CASSPRKGTLGDTEAFF.

This chain connects TRBV4-3 to TRBJ1-1; TRBD1 might be the D (6 bases). V was shortened by 2 bases and J by 1 base, with 11 bases between the two germline ends. Germline V gene data show CDR1 as LGHNA and CDR2 as YSLEER. There are 15 residues in the CDR3. CDR3 DNA: TGCGCCAGCAGCCAATGGACAGCGAGGAACACTGAAGCTTTCTTT. Translation: CASSQWTARNTEAFF.

The chain employs TRBV7-9 and TRBJ1-2, with unresolved D. The length of the CDR3 is 14 residues. In germline, CDR1 is SEHNR, CDR2 FQNEAQ (reference sequence). V lost 1 base and J 8 bases, leaving 14 bases between the germline ends. The CDR3 region has the DNA TGTGCCAGCAGCTTAGTACTCAATGGGTACGGCTACACCTTC. Translated: CASSLVLNGYGYTF.

This chain joins TRBV7-2 and TRBJ1-2, with D possibly TRBD1 on 6 matching bases. The ends were cut back, 5 bases at V and 0 bases at J, with 7 bases in the middle. This CDR3 spans 13 amino acids. The germline V gene has CDR1 SGHTA and CDR2 FQGNSA. In DNA form, the CDR3 reads TGTGCCAGCAGCGAGGGGGCTAACTATGGCTACACCTTC. Translated: CASSEGANYGYTF. Filled out from reference TRBV7-2 and TRBJ1-2, the complete variable domain reads GAGVSQSPSNKVTEKGKDVELRCDPISGHTALYWYRQSLGQGLEFLIYFQGNSAPDKSGLPSDRFSAERTGGSVSTLTIQRTQQEDSAVYLCASSEGANYGYTFGSGTRLTVV.

The chain links TRBV4-1 to TRBJ2-7, with D maybe TRBD1 (6 bases). The CDR3 has 14 amino acids. Per the germline V gene, CDR1 is MGHRA and CDR2 is YSYEKL. V was clipped by 4 bases and J by 7 bases, with 17 bases between them. The CDR3 nucleotides are TGCGCCAGCAGCCGTGACAGGTTCAACTGGGAGCAGTACTTC. Encoded protein: CASSRDRFNWEQYF.

The rearrangement uses TRBV5-6 and TRBJ2-7; D remains unclear. CDR1 is SGHDT and CDR2 is YYEEEE in the germline V gene. The CDR3 loop spans 18 amino acids. V lost 4 bases and J lost 0, with 23 bases in between. CDR3 in amino acids: CASSLITPSEKPSYEQYF. The CDR3 DNA sequence: TGTGCCAGCAGCCTGATTACTCCGTCGGAAAAACCCTCCTACGAGCAGTACTTC.

This clone was seen a few times. The V gene is TRBV27, the J gene TRBJ2-3, with D possibly TRBD2 on 5 matching bases. The CDR3 runs to 18 residues. Trimming left V 3 bases short and J 4 bases short, with 23 bases between. Per the germline V gene, CDR1 is MNHEY and CDR2 is SMNVEV (reference sequence). This CDR3 reads CASSFQAGRVTPADTQYF. The CDR3 region has the DNA TGTGCCAGCAGTTTCCAGGCGGGTCGAGTTACACCCGCAGATACGCAGTATTTT.